This TCR beta chain was retrieved from a study of T-cell reconstitution after alpha-beta-depleted transplantation in children. Researchers prepared the TCRbeta library using unique molecular identifiers, the study reports. TCRdb re-derived calls from the PCR reads in MiXCR, one entry per CDR3 protein. The table has 330,000 or so distinct CDR3 sequences, 9% to 12% seen once. Trimming left V 3 bases short and J 5 bases short, with 17 bases between. The CDR3 extends over 15 amino acids. The germline gives CDR1 SEHNR, CDR2 FQNEAQ (reference sequence). The sequencing here drew on PBMCs from the stem cell graft donor, taken from the stem cell graft. The clonotype was recovered from a human donor who donated a stem cell graft to a child with acute lymphoblastic leukemia. The rearrangement links TRBV7-9 to TRBJ2-7; D is possibly TRBD1 or TRBD2 (5 bases each). This CDR3 is CASSFLGPEDHEQYF. The DNA for the CDR3 is TGTGCCAGCAGCTTTCTGGGACCTGAGGACCACGAGCAGTACTTC.